These 29 T cell receptor beta chains originate from one sample sequenced in a study of CD8 T cells in ankylosing spondylitis. Overall study results and limits: A motif of eight highly homologous TCR beta variants was seen as apparently characteristic of ankylosing spondylitis blood.

TCRdb itself ran the 5' RACE reads through MiXCR, one entry per CDR3 protein. The sample has about 210,000 distinct CDR3 sequences; about 7% are singletons. The antigens for these receptors are not known. What was sequenced was blood, either unsorted or a sorted T cell fraction (not recorded which). All receptors come from a male donor with ankylosing spondylitis.

This clonotype appeared a few times. The chain employs TRBV4-3 and TRBJ2-7, with unresolved D. CDR3 length equals 11 residues. Between the trimmed V and J ends, which lost 1 base and 5 bases, there was a span of 3 bases. Germline-derived CDR1 and CDR2 are LGHNA and YSLEER. The CDR3 sequence is CASSQGNEQYF. Written as DNA, the CDR3 is TGCGCCAGCAGCCAAGGGAACGAGCAGTACTTC.

This clonotype was found many times. This chain uses TRBV7-2 with TRBJ2-1, with D tentatively TRBD2 (5 bases). Germline V lookup: CDR1 SGHTA, CDR2 FQGNSA. This CDR3 comprises 15 residues. With 6 bases removed from V and 3 bases from J, the gap between germline ends came to 15 bases. The chain's CDR3 is CASSPLDYLYNEQFF. The CDR3 DNA follows: TGTGCCAGCAGTCCGTTAGACTATCTCTACAATGAGCAGTTCTTC.

This clonotype showed up many times. The J gene is TRBJ1-2, the V gene TRBV11-1, with 7 positions matching TRBD1. The trim removed 5 bases at V and 4 bases at J, leaving 4 bases unmatched. The germline V gene encodes CDR1 SGHAT and CDR2 FQDESV (reference sequence). This CDR3 has 13 residues. This CDR3 reads CASSPGTVYGYTF. CDR3 DNA: TGTGCCAGCAGCCCTGGGACAGTCTATGGCTACACCTTC.

This clonotype appeared many times. The CDR3 DNA reads as TGCGCCAGCAGCCAAGATTTGGAGGGGTTGAACACTGAAGCTTTCTTT. Protein sequence: CASSQDLEGLNTEAFF. The chain recombines TRBV4-3 with TRBJ1-1; possible D gene TRBD1, 5 bases. Germline V gene data show CDR1 as LGHNA and CDR2 as YSLEER. The length of the CDR3 is 16 residues. V lost 0 bases and J 0 bases, leaving 11 bases between the germline ends.

This clonotype was recorded many times. The V and J genes are TRBV7-9 and TRBJ2-7, with TRBD2 identical over 8 bases. V shed 5 bases, J shed 5 bases, and the junction held 14 bases outside the gene matches. This CDR3 has 16 amino acids. Germline-derived CDR1 and CDR2 are SEHNR and FQNEAQ (reference sequence). The CDR3 spells CASSPAPGLESDEQYF. CDR3 sequence (DNA): TGTGCCAGCAGCCCGGCACCGGGACTAGAATCCGACGAGCAGTACTTC.

This clonotype showed up many times. This sequence joins TRBV28 and TRBJ2-7; no clear D gene. Germline-derived CDR1 and CDR2 are MDHEN and SYDVKM. V lost 3 bases to trimming and J lost 4 bases, with 13 bases between them. The CDR3 covers 14 residues. The DNA for the CDR3 is TGTGCCAGCAGTTTTCGGGCAACTGGGTACGAGCAGTACTTC. Its translation: CASSFRATGYEQYF.

This clonotype was observed many times. The chain is built from TRBV28 and TRBJ2-7, with D unresolved. Trimming shortened V by 3 bases and J by 2 bases, and 8 bases separated the two germline ends. CDR3 size: 13 residues. Germline V lookup: CDR1 MDHEN, CDR2 SYDVKM. In nucleotides, the CDR3 is TGTGCCAGCAGTTTCTGGAGCGCCTACGAGCAGTACTTC. Its translation is CASSFWSAYEQYF. The complete variable domain, with remaining parts taken from reference TRBV28 and TRBJ2-7, reads DVKVTQSSRYLVKRTGEKVFLECVQDMDHENMFWYRQDPGLGLRLIYFSYDVKMKEKGDIPEGYSVSREKKERFSLILESASTNQTSMYLCASSFWSAYEQYFGPGTRLTVT.

There are many counts of this clonotype. The chain carries TRBV5-6 and TRBJ1-3; 9 bases agree with TRBD1. This CDR3 has 18 residues. Germline values: CDR1 SGHDT, CDR2 YYEEEE. V gave up 4 bases and J gave up 0 bases; unmatched junction bases: 11. The CDR3, as DNA: TGTGCCAGCAGCGCCCGGGACAGGGCCGGAGACTCTGGAAACACCATATATTTT. As protein: CASSARDRAGDSGNTIYF.

This clonotype occurred a few times. This sequence joins TRBV15 and TRBJ2-1, with TRBD2 identical over 11 bases. The CDR3 is 15 amino acids. The germline CDR1 and CDR2 sequences are LNHNV and YYDKDF (reference sequence). V lost 1 base to trimming and J lost 10 bases; unmatched junction nucleotides: 6. The CDR3: CATSRVASGGKEQFF. Here the CDR3 DNA reads TGTGCCACCAGCAGAGTGGCTAGCGGGGGGAAGGAGCAGTTCTTC.

The V and J genes are TRBV20-1 and TRBJ2-1, with 9 bases fitting TRBD1. The CDR3 is 17 residues long. Germline CDR1 and CDR2: DFQATT and SNEGSKA (reference sequence). Losses at the gene ends were 3 bases for V and 1 base for J; bases not matched to a gene: 10. The CDR3: CSASSLGDRDSYNEQFF. CDR3 coding DNA: TGCAGTGCTAGTTCGCTAGGGGACAGGGATTCCTACAATGAGCAGTTCTTC.

Ten or more counts support this clonotype. The chain uses TRBV19 and TRBJ2-2; D perhaps matches TRBD2 (6 bases). The CDR3 contains 14 residues. CDR1 is LNHDA and CDR2 is SQIVND in the germline V gene (reference sequence). Trimming stripped 3 bases from V and 5 bases from J, with 10 bases between. CDR3 residues: CASSISGPTGELFF. Written as DNA, the CDR3 is TGTGCCAGTAGTATTAGCGGACCGACCGGGGAGCTGTTTTTT.

This clonotype has a count of ten or more. V usage is TRBV4-3 and J usage is TRBJ2-1, with 9 bases lining up with TRBD2. Germline V gives CDR1 LGHNA, CDR2 YSLEER. The V gene end was trimmed by 1 base and the J gene end by 3 bases; junction bases not matched to a gene: 1. The CDR3 contains 15 residues. The CDR3 loop reads CASSQVSGGYNEQFF. The DNA of the CDR3 is TGCGCCAGCAGCCAAGTTAGCGGGGGCTACAATGAGCAGTTCTTC.

This clonotype was observed a few times. The rearrangement joins TRBV11-1 to TRBJ2-4, with a possible D match to TRBD1 (6 bases). This CDR3 comprises 14 residues. Germline V CDR1 and CDR2: SGHAT, FQDESV (reference sequence). Trimming left V 5 bases short and J 8 bases short, with 16 bases between. The DNA for the CDR3 is TGTGCCAGCAGCGTCGGACAGTTTTGGGACATTCAGTACTTC. As protein: CASSVGQFWDIQYF.

Regarding this clonotype: Given a much more abundant clone one base away, this may be a read error. J is TRBJ2-1 and V is TRBV24-1; the match to TRBD1 covers 8 bases. CDR3 length: 20 amino acids. Germline CDR1 reads KGHDR; CDR2 reads SFDVKD. The trim removed 0 bases at V and 6 bases at J, leaving 18 bases unmatched. CDR3 protein: CATSDLRGRGPTGSRNEQFF. The CDR3, as DNA: TGTGCCACCAGTGATTTGAGGGGCAGGGGGCCGACGGGATCCCGCAATGAGCAGTTCTTC.

This clonotype was seen repeatedly, ten times or more. The genes are TRBV27 and TRBJ1-1; no clear D. There are 15 residues in the CDR3. From germline, CDR1 is MNHEY and CDR2 SMNVEV (reference sequence). Between the trimmed V and J ends, which lost 2 bases and 1 base, there was a span of 11 bases. CDR3 in DNA: TGTGCCAGCAGTTTAATAGCATCTGGGAACACTGAAGCTTTCTTT. Translating gives CASSLIASGNTEAFF.

This clonotype has ten or more counts. The rearrangement joins TRBV6-2 or TRBV6-3 to TRBJ2-7; 7 bases are a match to TRBD2. The germline CDR1 and CDR2 sequences are MNHEY and SVGEGT. The CDR3 length is 12 residues. V shed 2 bases, J shed 8 bases, and the junction held 3 bases outside the gene matches. CDR3 nucleotides: TGTGCCAGCAGTTACCCGCGGGGGAAGCAGTACTTC. Its translation: CASSYPRGKQYF.

There are a few counts of this clonotype. J is TRBJ2-3 and V is TRBV3-1, with D possibly TRBD2 on 6 matching bases. The CDR3 is 17 residues long. The germline V and J ends were trimmed by 4 bases and 2 bases, with 19 bases remaining between them. Germline V gene sequence: CDR1 LGHDT, CDR2 YNNKEL (reference sequence). The CDR3 DNA reads as TGTGCCAGCAGCCCCTGGGGGAGCGGGCGAGACACAGATACGCAGTATTTT. Translation gives CASSPWGSGRDTDTQYF.

In this sample, this clonotype turned up many times. The V gene is TRBV20-1, the J gene TRBJ1-2; D gene unclear. The CDR3 loop spans 11 amino acids. CDR1 DFQATT and CDR2 SNEGSKA come from the germline V gene (reference sequence). Trimming pared 7 bases from V and 2 bases from J, leaving 8 bases between. The CDR3 DNA reads as TGCAGTGTAGAGTGGAACTATGGCTACACCTTC. Amino acids: CSVEWNYGYTF.

This clonotype appeared many times. V is TRBV12-3 or TRBV12-4 and J is TRBJ1-5; 10 bases match TRBD1. Trimming at V came to 5 bases and at J to 0 bases, leaving 1 base not matched to a gene. The CDR3 sequence is 15 residues long. The CDR3 coding sequence is TGTGCCAGCAGTGGGACAGGGGATAGCAATCAGCCCCAGCATTTT. Protein product: CASSGTGDSNQPQHF.

In its sample, this clonotype was seen a few times. The chain couples TRBV7-9 to TRBJ2-1; TRBD1 matches at 7 bases. Germline loops: CDR1 SEHNR, CDR2 FQNEAQ (reference sequence). The CDR3 is made up of 12 amino acids. V lost 7 bases and J lost 6; bases outside the gene matches: 3. The CDR3, as DNA: TGTGCCAGCACCCCAGGGGGCAATGAGCAGTTCTTC. Protein product: CASTPGGNEQFF.

Ten or more counts support this clonotype. The chain joins TRBV14 to TRBJ2-1, with D maybe TRBD2 (5 bases). This CDR3 spans 13 amino acids. CDR1 and CDR2 from the germline V gene are SGHDN and FVKESK. V was pared by 1 base and J by 7 bases, with 8 bases between. The CDR3 loop reads CASSQAGSNEQFF. The CDR3 DNA is TGTGCCAGCAGCCAAGCGGGAAGTAATGAGCAGTTCTTC.

This clonotype was observed a handful of times. CDR3 amino acids: CASSPRTDNTDTQYF. The CDR3 coding sequence is TGTGCCAGCAGCCCCAGGACGGACAACACAGATACGCAGTATTTT. The chain couples TRBV13 to TRBJ2-3; D might be TRBD1 (5 bases). The CDR3 is made up of 15 amino acids. V was trimmed by 5 bases and J by 2 bases, leaving 14 bases between them. Germline loops: CDR1 PRHDT, CDR2 FYEKMQ (reference sequence).

The genes are TRBV7-9 and TRBJ1-1; no clear D. V lost 4 bases, J lost 8 bases, and 11 bases lay in between. The CDR3 loop spans 12 amino acids. Germline assignment: CDR1 SEHNR and CDR2 FQNEAQ (reference sequence). CDR3 region: CASSSSQVEAFF. CDR3 DNA: TGTGCCAGCAGCTCCTCCCAGGTGGAAGCTTTCTTT.

V and J are TRBV11-2 and TRBJ2-2; 8 nucleotides agree with TRBD2. This CDR3 is built from 16 residues. With V trimmed by 1 base and J by 5 bases, 6 bases remained unmatched. Germline lookup yields CDR1 SGHAT and CDR2 FQNNGV. CDR3 DNA sequence: TGTGCCAGCAGCTTAGTGCGGGGGGCGAGAACCGGGGAGCTGTTTTTT. This codes for CASSLVRGARTGELFF. Supplemented by reference TRBV11-2 and TRBJ2-2, the full variable domain reads EAGVAQSPRYKIIEKRQSVAFWCNPISGHATLYWYQQILGQGPKLLIQFQNNGVVDDSQLPKDRFSAERLKGVDSTLKIQPAKLEDSAVYLCASSLVRGARTGELFFGEGSRLTVL.

This clonotype was observed many times. The chain is built from TRBV3-1 and TRBJ2-1, with D perhaps matching TRBD2 (6 bases). Trimming removed 0 bases from V and 8 bases from J, with 20 bases in between. Germline CDR1 reads LGHDT; CDR2 reads YNNKEL (reference sequence). This CDR3 region has 17 residues. The DNA for the CDR3 is TGTGCCAGCAGCCAAGATTTTGGGGCGGGGATTAACGATGAGCAGTTCTTC. Residues: CASSQDFGAGINDEQFF.

There are many counts of this clonotype. V and J are TRBV7-8 and TRBJ2-5; D is perhaps TRBD2 (6 bases). CDR3 length: 15 residues. The V and J ends lost 1 base and 5 bases respectively, with 14 bases between them. From germline, CDR1 is SGHVS and CDR2 FQNEAQ. The CDR3 protein is CASSLDGEVTETQYF. The CDR3 nucleotides read TGTGCCAGCAGCTTAGACGGGGAGGTGACGGAGACCCAGTACTTC.

This clonotype was seen ten or more times. V and J are TRBV7-2 and TRBJ2-7, with 9 positions matching TRBD2. The ends lost 6 bases at V and 3 bases at J; junction bases unmatched: 12. Looked up from germline, CDR1 is SGHTA and CDR2 is FQGNSA. CDR3 size: 16 residues. For the CDR3, the DNA is TGTGCCAGCAGTGTGATTGGCGGGAGGGGTCTCTACGAGCAGTACTTC. Protein: CASSVIGGRGLYEQYF.

This clonotype was detected many times. This chain joins TRBV5-6 and TRBJ2-5; TRBD1 agrees at 7 bases. The CDR3 extends over 15 amino acids. Germline CDR1 and CDR2: SGHDT and YYEEEE. J gave up 0 bases and V 1 base, and 3 bases lay outside the gene matches. The CDR3 is CASSLMGQNQETQYF. The CDR3, as DNA: TGTGCCAGCAGCTTGATGGGACAGAACCAAGAGACCCAGTACTTC.

This clonotype was seen repeatedly, ten times or more. V and J are TRBV5-1 and TRBJ2-7; possibly TRBD1 or TRBD2 for D (6 bases each). Trimming stripped 4 bases from V and 1 base from J, with 27 bases between. The CDR3 consists of 19 residues. Germline loops: CDR1 SGHRS, CDR2 YFSETQ. CDR3 DNA sequence: TGCGCCAGCAGCCCCTTACCCCTCCAAACTGGGGGGCAGTCCTACGAGCAGTACTTC. It translates to CASSPLPLQTGGQSYEQYF.